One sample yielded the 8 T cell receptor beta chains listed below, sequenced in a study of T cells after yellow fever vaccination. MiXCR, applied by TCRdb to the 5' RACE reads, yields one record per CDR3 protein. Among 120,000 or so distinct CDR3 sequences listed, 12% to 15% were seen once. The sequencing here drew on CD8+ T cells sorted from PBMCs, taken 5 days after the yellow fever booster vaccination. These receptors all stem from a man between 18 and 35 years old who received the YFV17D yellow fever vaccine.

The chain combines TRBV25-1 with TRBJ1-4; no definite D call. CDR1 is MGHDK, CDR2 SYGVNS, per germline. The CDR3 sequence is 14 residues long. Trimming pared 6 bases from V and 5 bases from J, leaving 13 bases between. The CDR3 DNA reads TGTGCCAGCAGGATAGACGGCCCGAATGAAAAACTGTTTTTT. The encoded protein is CASRIDGPNEKLFF.

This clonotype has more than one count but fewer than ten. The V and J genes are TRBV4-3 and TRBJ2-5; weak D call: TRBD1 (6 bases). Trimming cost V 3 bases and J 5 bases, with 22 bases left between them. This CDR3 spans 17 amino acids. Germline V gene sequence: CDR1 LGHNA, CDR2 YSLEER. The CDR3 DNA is TGCGCCAGCAGCCACGGAGACTCAGGGGCGTCGGGCGAGACCCAGTACTTC. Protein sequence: CASSHGDSGASGETQYF.

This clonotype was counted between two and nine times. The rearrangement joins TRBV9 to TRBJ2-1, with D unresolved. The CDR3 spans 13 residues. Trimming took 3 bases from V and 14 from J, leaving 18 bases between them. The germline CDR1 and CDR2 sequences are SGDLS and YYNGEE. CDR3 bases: TGTGCCAGCAGCGAAACCGACGGCCCCCCGAAGTTCTTC. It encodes CASSETDGPPKFF.

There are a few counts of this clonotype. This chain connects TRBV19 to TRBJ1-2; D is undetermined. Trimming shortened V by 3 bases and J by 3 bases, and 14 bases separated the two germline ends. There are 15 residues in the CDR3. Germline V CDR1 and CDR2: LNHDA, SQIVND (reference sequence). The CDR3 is CASSIPAANDYGYTF. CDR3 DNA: TGTGCCAGTAGTATCCCCGCTGCGAACGACTATGGCTACACCTTC. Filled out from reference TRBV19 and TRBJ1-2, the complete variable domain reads DGGITQSPKYLFRKEGQNVTLSCEQNLNHDAMYWYRQDPGQGLRLIYYSQIVNDFQKGDIAEGYSVSREKKESFPLTVTSAQKNPTAFYLCASSIPAANDYGYTFGSGTRLTVV.

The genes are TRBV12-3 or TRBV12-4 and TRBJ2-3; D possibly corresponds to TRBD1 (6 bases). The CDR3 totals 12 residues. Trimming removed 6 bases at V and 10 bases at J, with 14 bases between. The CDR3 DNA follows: TGTGCCAGCAGCCCCGACAGGTTCTCGCAGTATTTT. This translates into CASSPDRFSQYF.

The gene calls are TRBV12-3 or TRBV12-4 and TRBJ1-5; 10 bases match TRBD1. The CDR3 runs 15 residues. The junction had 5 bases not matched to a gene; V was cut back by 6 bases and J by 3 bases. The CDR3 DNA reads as TGTGCCAGCAGGATCGGGACAGGGGACAATCAGCCCCAGCATTTT. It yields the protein CASRIGTGDNQPQHF.

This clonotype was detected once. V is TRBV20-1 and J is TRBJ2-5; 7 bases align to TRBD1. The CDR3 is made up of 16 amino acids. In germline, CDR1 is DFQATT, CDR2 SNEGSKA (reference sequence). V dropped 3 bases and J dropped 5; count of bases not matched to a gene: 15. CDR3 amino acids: CSASPLGQSGLETQYF. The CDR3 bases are TGCAGTGCTAGTCCCCTGGGACAGTCAGGGTTGGAGACCCAGTACTTC.

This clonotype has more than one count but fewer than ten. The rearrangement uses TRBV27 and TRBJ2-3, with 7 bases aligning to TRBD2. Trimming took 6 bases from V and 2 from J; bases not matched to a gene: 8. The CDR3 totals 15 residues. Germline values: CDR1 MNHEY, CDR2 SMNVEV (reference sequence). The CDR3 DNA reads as TGTGCCAGCAGCGGGCTTCTAGCGGCCACAGATACGCAGTATTTT. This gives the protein CASSGLLAATDTQYF.